This TCR beta chain emerged from a study of technical replicates of blood from a handful of donors. V was shortened by 7 bases and J by 3 bases, with 10 bases between the two germline ends. The length of the CDR3 is 14 residues. The germline gives CDR1 MNHEY, CDR2 SVGAGI. The method was immunoSEQ multiplex PCR; TCRdb's version includes in-frame clones alone and lacks a portion of them. This table holds roughly 70,000 clones, 90% found once. This sequence was found in a human donor in good health. Some clones in this sample may be carry-over from other donors' samples. The material sequenced was PBMCs. The rearrangement joins TRBV6-5 to TRBJ1-6; D is perhaps TRBD1 (5 bases). CDR3 in DNA: TGTGCCAGCAACCGCGACAGCTATAATTCACCCCTCCACTTT. Its translation is CASNRDSYNSPLHF.